This is a list of T cell receptor beta chains from one sample in a study of CD8 T cells in Susac syndrome. TCRdb passed the immunoSEQ multiplex PCR reads through MiXCR, listing each CDR3 protein once. This table has more than 200,000 distinct CDR3 sequences, 94% appearing once. Sequencing was done on a sample of CD4+ T cells from PBMCs. Receptors were obtained from a human donor with Susac syndrome. CDR3s include the opening cysteine and the closing phenylalanine or tryptophan. A D gene is named only where the DNA matches it firmly. Not all rows give a size; the values are once, few, many and, for expanded clones, a class.

v_gene	j_gene	abundance	d_gene	CDR3nt	CDR3aa
TRBV10-3	TRBJ1-1	.	TRBD1	TGTGCCATCAGCCGCAGCCCGGGGACAGGGGATAGCACTGAAGCTTTCTTT	CAISRSPGTGDSTEAFF
TRBV12-3/TRBV12-4	TRBJ2-7	.	.	TGTGCCAGCAGTTTTATTAAAGGGGGTCGAGGCGAGCAGTACTTC	CASSFIKGGRGEQYF
TRBV5-1	TRBJ1-5	.	.	TGCGCCAGCAGCTTCGGGGAGGGACAGCCCCAGCATTTT	CASSFGEGQPQHF
TRBV3-1	TRBJ2-1	.	.	TGTGCCAGCAGCCAAGCTCGGGGGGCTGAGCAGTTCTTC	CASSQARGAEQFF
TRBV9	TRBJ1-1	.	TRBD1	TGTGCCAGCAGCGTAGTAGCCCGGGACAGAGGCACTGAAGCTTTCTTT	CASSVVARDRGTEAFF
TRBV5-1	TRBJ1-2	.	.	TGCGCCAGCAGTCCTTCCCCACAGGGTGGGGGCAGTGGCTACACCTTC	CASSPSPQGGGSGYTF
TRBV3-1	TRBJ2-2	.	TRBD1	TGTGCCAGCAGCCGGACAGGGGAGAGCACCGGGGAGCTGTTTTTT	CASSRTGESTGELFF
TRBV29-1	TRBJ2-5	once	.	TGCAGCGTAAAGGAATCCCAAGAGACCCAGTACTTC	CSVKESQETQYF
TRBV7-6	TRBJ2-5	.	.	TGTGCCAGCAGCTCGACCCGTGGGGAGACCCAGTACTTC	CASSSTRGETQYF
TRBV7-2	TRBJ2-7	.	.	TGTGCCAGCTCCGGGACCTCCTACGAGCAGTACTTC	CASSGTSYEQYF
TRBV7-2	TRBJ1-1	.	.	TGTGCCAGCAGCTTAGCGGGGGGCCGGGCTTTCTTT	CASSLAGGRAFF
TRBV6-5	TRBJ2-1	.	.	TGTGCCAGTGCGGTGAGCTCCTACAATGAGCAGTTCTTC	CASAVSSYNEQFF
TRBV6-5	TRBJ1-1	.	TRBD1	TGTGCCAGCAGTCGGGGACAGGGAAAGGCTGAAGCTTTCTTT	CASSRGQGKAEAFF
TRBV10-3	TRBJ2-3	.	TRBD2	TGTGCCATCAGTGACCAGCGGGGGGGCCCGAATACGCAGTATTTT	CAISDQRGGPNTQYF
TRBV28	TRBJ2-3	.	TRBD1	TGTGCCAGCAGACAGGGGACGGCCACAGATACGCAGTATTTT	CASRQGTATDTQYF
TRBV5-4	TRBJ2-5	.	TRBD2	TGTGCCAGCAGCGCGGCGGGGGTAGAGACCCAGTACTTC	CASSAAGVETQYF
TRBV9	TRBJ1-2	.	.	TGTGCCAGCAGCGTCGCCCCTACCGGGACAACCAACTATGGCTACACCTTC	CASSVAPTGTTNYGYTF
TRBV2	TRBJ2-5	.	TRBD2	TGTGCCAGCACCCAACAGACTAGCGGAGCGAAAGAGACCCAGTACTTC	CASTQQTSGAKETQYF
TRBV5-6	TRBJ1-1	few	.	TGTGCCAGCAGCTTTTCGGGAAACACTGAAGCTTTCTTT	CASSFSGNTEAFF
TRBV20-1	TRBJ1-5	once	.	TGCAGTGCTAGAGATCTTCGGCGGGACAATCAGCCCCAGCATTTT	CSARDLRRDNQPQHF
TRBV4-2	TRBJ2-2	.	.	TGTGCCAGCACTTCTTCGACGAACACCGGGGAGCTGTTTTTT	CASTSSTNTGELFF
TRBV19	TRBJ1-1	.	.	TGTGCCAGTAGTATAGACACAAGGCGTGCTGAAGCTTTCTTT	CASSIDTRRAEAFF
TRBV30	TRBJ1-1	.	.	TGTGCCTGGAGTCCCATAAACACTGAAGCTTTCTTT	CAWSPINTEAFF
TRBV7-2	TRBJ1-1	.	.	TGTGCCAGCAGCTTCCTGACAGACCCGAACACTGAAGCTTTCTTT	CASSFLTDPNTEAFF
TRBV4-2	TRBJ1-5	.	TRBD1	TGTGCCAGCAGCCAAGAGGGGAACAGGGGCGGGGTAGGGCCCCAGCATTTT	CASSQEGNRGGVGPQHF
TRBV10-3	TRBJ2-7	.	TRBD1	TGTGCCATCAGTGATGTAACCGGGACAGGGGGAAGCGAGCAGTACTTC	CAISDVTGTGGSEQYF
TRBV20-1	TRBJ2-1	.	TRBD1	TGCAGTGCTCCTATCCTGGGACAGGGGGCTAGTGAGCAGTTCTTC	CSAPILGQGASEQFF
TRBV6-1	TRBJ1-5	.	TRBD1	TGTGCCAGCAGCCCTTGGTTGACTAGACCCGGGACAGAGTCCAATCAGCCCCAGCATTTT	CASSPWLTRPGTESNQPQHF
TRBV20-1	TRBJ1-6	.	.	TGCAGTGCTTACAAAGACCAGAGCTCCTATAATTCACCCCTCCACTTT	CSAYKDQSSYNSPLHF
TRBV20-1	TRBJ2-3	.	TRBD2	TGCAGTGCTAGAGATAGTGCGACTAGCGCCCATCGGCGTACGCAGTATTTT	CSARDSATSAHRRTQYF
TRBV6-5	TRBJ1-2	.	.	TGTGCCAGCAGTCCCGGACAAGTATATGGCTACACCTTC	CASSPGQVYGYTF
TRBV29-1	TRBJ2-1	.	.	TGCAGCGTTGAAGGCAGGGCATACCCTGACAATGAGCAGTTCTTC	CSVEGRAYPDNEQFF
TRBV20-1	TRBJ2-5	.	.	TGCAGTGCTAGAGCCAGGGGTTTCCAAGAGACCCAGTACTTC	CSARARGFQETQYF
TRBV10-3	TRBJ2-1	once	TRBD2	TGTGCCATCAGTGAATACGGAGGTGGGGCGGGGGGGCTTAATGAGCAGTTCTTC	CAISEYGGGAGGLNEQFF
TRBV20-1	TRBJ2-7	.	TRBD1	TGCAGTGCTACTCCGGGACAGGGGGCCTCTTACGAGCAGTACTTC	CSATPGQGASYEQYF
TRBV9	TRBJ2-5	once	.	TGTGCCAGCAGCGTAAGGGGGGCGCGGGAGACCCAGTACTTC	CASSVRGARETQYF
TRBV3-1	TRBJ1-1	.	.	TGTGCCAGCAGCCCCTCCGTGGCGGACACTGAAGCTTTCTTT	CASSPSVADTEAFF
TRBV7-3	TRBJ1-6	once	.	TGTGCCAGCAGCTTAATGAGCGCTCCTTCACCCCTCCACTTT	CASSLMSAPSPLHF
TRBV5-1	TRBJ2-7	once	.	TGCGCCAGCAGCTGGGGACTCGCGGCGGGGGAGCAGTACTTC	CASSWGLAAGEQYF
TRBV29-1	TRBJ2-3	.	TRBD2	TGCAGCGTTGGACTAGCGGGGGGAACAGATACGCAGTATTTT	CSVGLAGGTDTQYF
TRBV4-2	TRBJ2-3	.	TRBD2	TGTGCCAGCAGCCAAAGACTAGCGGGGGGCGGGGGAGATACGCAGTATTTT	CASSQRLAGGGGDTQYF
TRBV30	TRBJ1-1	.	TRBD1	TGTGCCTGGAGGAGATCAGACTGGAACCGGGACAGGGGAAGTTTCGCTGAAGCTTTCTTT	CAWRRSDWNRDRGSFAEAFF
TRBV27	TRBJ1-5	.	.	TGTGCCAGCAGTTTACACGGTAATCAGCCCCAGCATTTT	CASSLHGNQPQHF
TRBV5-1	TRBJ1-1	.	.	TGCGCCAGCAGCCCTGGGCCCGGAGAGATGAACACTGAAGCTTTCTTT	CASSPGPGEMNTEAFF
TRBV3-1	TRBJ2-7	.	.	TGTGCCAGCAGCCAAGACCTCGACAGTCTGGAGGACGAGCAGTACTTC	CASSQDLDSLEDEQYF
TRBV6-5	TRBJ1-2	.	TRBD1	TGTGCCAGCAGTTCGATTACACAGGGGAATGGCTACACCTTC	CASSSITQGNGYTF
TRBV12-3/TRBV12-4	TRBJ2-1	.	TRBD1	TGTGCCAGCAGAAACCGGGACAGGGTGAATGAGCAGTTCTTC	CASRNRDRVNEQFF
TRBV2	TRBJ2-1	.	.	TGTGCCAGCTCTCGGACTATCGGCAATGAGCAGTTCTTC	CASSRTIGNEQFF
TRBV20-1	TRBJ1-3	.	TRBD1	TGCAGTGCTTCGCAGGGGGCTTCTGGAAACACCATATATTTT	CSASQGASGNTIYF
TRBV6-2/TRBV6-3	TRBJ1-5	.	.	TGTGCCAGCAGTTACGAGCCAGCCTTTTGGCCCCAGCATTTT	CASSYEPAFWPQHF
TRBV4-1	TRBJ1-1	.	.	TGCGCCAGCAGCCAAGGACTAGGTTCTTGGGGACCCCCAAACACTGAAGCTTTCTTT	CASSQGLGSWGPPNTEAFF
TRBV20-1	TRBJ2-5	.	.	TGCAGTGCTAGAGCACGAGGGCTAGAGACCCAGTACTTC	CSARARGLETQYF
TRBV3-1	TRBJ1-1	.	.	TGTGCCAGCAGCCAACCCCCGGGCACTGAAGCTTTCTTT	CASSQPPGTEAFF
TRBV6-1	TRBJ2-2	.	.	TGTGCCAGCAGCCCGAGAGCTGGGGAGCTGTTTTTT	CASSPRAGELFF
TRBV30	TRBJ1-1	.	.	TGTGCCTGGAGTCAATCGCGGAACACTGAAGCTTTCTTT	CAWSQSRNTEAFF
TRBV4-2	TRBJ2-5	once	.	TGTGCCAGCAGCCAAGATCCGGCAGGGGCGGGGGAGACCCAGTACTTC	CASSQDPAGAGETQYF
TRBV15	TRBJ1-2	.	TRBD1	TGTGCCACCAGCAGAGGACAGGGATCAGGCTATGGCTACACCTTC	CATSRGQGSGYGYTF
TRBV6-2/TRBV6-3	TRBJ2-2	.	.	TGTGCCAGCAGTTACTCGTCAGGGACTCACACCGGGGAGCTGTTTTTT	CASSYSSGTHTGELFF